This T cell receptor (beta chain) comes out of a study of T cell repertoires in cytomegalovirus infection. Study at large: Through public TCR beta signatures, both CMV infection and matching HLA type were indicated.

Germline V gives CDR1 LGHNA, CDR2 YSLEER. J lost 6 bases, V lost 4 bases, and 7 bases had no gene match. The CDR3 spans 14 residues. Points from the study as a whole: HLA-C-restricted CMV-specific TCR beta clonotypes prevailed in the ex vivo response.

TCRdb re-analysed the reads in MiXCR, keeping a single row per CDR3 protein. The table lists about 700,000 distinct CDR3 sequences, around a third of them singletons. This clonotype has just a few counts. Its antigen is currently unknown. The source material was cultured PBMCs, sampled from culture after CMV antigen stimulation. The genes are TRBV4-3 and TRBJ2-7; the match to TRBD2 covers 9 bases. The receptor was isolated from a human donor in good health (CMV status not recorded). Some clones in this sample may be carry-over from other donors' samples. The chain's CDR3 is CASSRVPAGGEQYF. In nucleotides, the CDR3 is TGCGCCAGCAGCCGAGTTCCAGCGGGAGGCGAGCAGTACTTC.